The 32 T cell receptor beta chains in this list originate from one sample, sequenced in a study. In TCRdb, the 5' RACE reads were re-called with MiXCR into one record per CDR3 protein. The sample has about 62,000 distinct CDR3 sequences, 25% to 35% seen once; the top ten hold around 2.5%. Material for sequencing was tumor-infiltrating naive CD4+ T cells sorted from the breast tumor. Subset of the sample: naive CD4+ T cells, CD4+CD45RA+CD25-. The origin of the receptors is a female donor with breast cancer.

The CDR3 reads CSARDYGTDLFRPQHF. Written as DNA, the CDR3 is TGCAGTGCTAGAGATTACGGGACAGACCTATTTCGGCCCCAGCATTTT. The chain is built from TRBV20-1 and TRBJ1-5; 7 bases line up with TRBD1. Germline V gene data show CDR1 as DFQATT and CDR2 as SNEGSKA (reference sequence). The CDR3 totals 16 residues. V dropped 0 bases and J dropped 9; count of bases not matched to a gene: 14.

This clonotype was seen a few times. The chain joins TRBV20-1 to TRBJ2-1; D unclear. Germline lookup yields CDR1 DFQATT and CDR2 SNEGSKA (reference sequence). There are 13 residues in the CDR3. V lost 4 bases, J lost 3 bases, and 10 bases lay in between. The CDR3 loop is CSANQQGYNEQFF. For the CDR3, the DNA is TGCAGTGCTAACCAACAAGGCTACAATGAGCAGTTCTTC.

This clonotype was recorded many times. The chain links TRBV5-1 to TRBJ1-2; 10 nucleotides line up with TRBD1. Germline-derived CDR1 and CDR2 are SGHRS and YFSETQ. V was pared by 7 bases and J by 8 bases, with 8 bases of the junction left unmatched. The CDR3 covers 13 residues. CDR3 bases: TGCGCCAGCGGGACAGGGGAGCTGGGAGGCTACACCTTC. Encoded protein: CASGTGELGGYTF.

This clonotype appeared a few times. The CDR3 DNA reads as TGTGCCAGCAGCCCCTCCGGGACTAGCCGGGAGCAGTACTTC. This gives the protein CASSPSGTSREQYF. The chain links TRBV9 to TRBJ2-7; 9 bases match TRBD2. There are 14 residues in the CDR3. V was pared by 4 bases and J by 7 bases, with 9 bases of the junction left unmatched. Germline CDR1 SGDLS, CDR2 YYNGEE.

The rearrangement links TRBV20-1 to TRBJ2-5; D is ambiguous. Trimming took off 0 bases at V and 2 bases at J, with 10 bases between the two ends. Looked up from germline, CDR1 is DFQATT and CDR2 is SNEGSKA (reference sequence). The CDR3 extends over 14 amino acids. The CDR3 DNA sequence: TGCAGTGCTAGAGATCCAGTAGGACAAGAGACCCAGTACTTC. It codes for CSARDPVGQETQYF.

Comments on this clonotype: This is likely a read error, given that the CDR3 carries no conserved phenylalanine or tryptophan at its end. The chain has TRBV4-1 and TRBJ1-1, with D hard to call. Trimming shortened V by 1 base and J by 1 base, and 7 bases separated the two germline ends. Germline values: CDR1 MGHRA, CDR2 YSYEKL. CDR3 length equals 14 residues. CDR3 in DNA: TGCGCCAGCAGCCAAGTGAAACCGAACACTGAAGCTTTCTCT. Translation: CASSQVKPNTEAFS.

At least ten counts were recorded for this clonotype. This chain uses TRBV4-2 with TRBJ2-1; D perhaps matches TRBD1 (6 bases). This CDR3 spans 15 amino acids. V dropped 0 bases and J dropped 7 bases, with 13 bases sitting between them. CDR1 and CDR2 from the germline V gene are LGHNA and YNFKEQ. CDR3 coding DNA: TGTGCCAGCAGCCAAGAAATTGAGGACAGTAATGAGCAGTTCTTC. Encoded protein: CASSQEIEDSNEQFF.

As to this clonotype: This may arise from a read error, as a much more abundant clone is one base away. The V call is TRBV5-1, the J call TRBJ2-3, with a tentative D call TRBD2 (5 bases). Trimming cost V 5 bases and J 2 bases, with 12 bases left between them. Germline loops: CDR1 SGHRS, CDR2 YFSETQ. The CDR3 has 14 amino acids. The CDR3 protein is CASSINGNTDTQYF. CDR3 nucleotide sequence: TGCGCCAGCAGTATTAACGGGAACACAGATACGCAGTATTTT. Full variable domain (rest looked up from reference TRBV5-1 and TRBJ2-3): KAGVTQTPRYLIKTRGQQVTLSCSPISGHRSVSWYQQTPGQGLQFLFEYFSETQRNKGNFPGRFSGRQFSNSRSEMNVSTLELGDSALYLCASSINGNTDTQYFGPGTRLTVL.

The chain has TRBV6-6 and TRBJ1-3; the D gene is possibly TRBD1 (5 bases). Germline V gene lookup returns CDR1 MNHNY and CDR2 SVGAGI (reference sequence). The CDR3 totals 15 residues. V dropped 6 bases and J dropped 3 bases, with 15 bases sitting between them. The CDR3 region is CASRPPPGGGNTIYF. DNA for the CDR3: TGTGCCAGCAGGCCCCCTCCGGGGGGTGGAAACACCATATATTTT.

Details on this clonotype: Germline and junction disagree at one end, which may indicate a read error. The chain recombines TRBV20-1 with TRBJ2-1; D is possibly TRBD2 (7 bases). The CDR3 is 15 residues long. Germline CDR1 and CDR2: DFQATT and SNEGSKA (reference sequence). The chain's CDR3 is CSAKQGGSPYNGQFF. The CDR3 region has the DNA TGCAGTGCCAAACAGGGCGGGAGCCCCTACAATGGGCAGTTCTTC.

This chain connects TRBV6-1 to TRBJ1-2; D not certain. Germline V gene lookup returns CDR1 MNHNS and CDR2 SASEGT. The V gene lost 5 bases and the J gene lost 2 bases, with 9 bases spanning the gap. This CDR3 contains 13 residues. DNA for the CDR3: TGTGCCAGCAGTAGGCTCGGAAACTATGGCTACACCTTC. Its protein product is CASSRLGNYGYTF.

The chain joins TRBV25-1 to TRBJ2-3; the D gene is possibly TRBD1 (5 bases). CDR3 length equals 14 residues. Trimming took off 4 bases at V and 2 bases at J, with 10 bases between the two ends. Per germline, CDR1 MGHDK and CDR2 SYGVNS. The CDR3 region is CASSVRASTDTQYF. The DNA for the CDR3 is TGTGCCAGCAGTGTCAGGGCCTCCACAGATACGCAGTATTTT.

This chain links TRBV7-3 with TRBJ2-2; 9 bases line up with TRBD1. The V gene's germline CDR1 is SGHTA and CDR2 FQGTGA. The CDR3 totals 15 residues. The V gene end was trimmed by 5 bases and the J gene end by 5 bases; junction bases not matched to a gene: 6. In DNA, the CDR3 is TGTGCCAGCAGCCTACAGGGGGCTCGGACCGGGGAGCTGTTTTTT. This encodes CASSLQGARTGELFF.

The V call is TRBV5-1, the J call TRBJ2-3, with D unresolved. The V and J ends lost 6 bases and 1 base respectively, with 9 bases between them. Germline V gene data show CDR1 as SGHRS and CDR2 as YFSETQ. The CDR3 runs to 13 residues. As DNA, the CDR3 is TGCGCCAGCATGACTGGACGCACAGATACGCAGTATTTT. Translated, it gives CASMTGRTDTQYF.

The chain has TRBV3-1 and TRBJ2-7; the match to TRBD1 covers 9 bases. Trimming took 6 bases from V and 6 from J; bases not matched to a gene: 9. Germline lookup yields CDR1 LGHDT and CDR2 YNNKEL (reference sequence). This CDR3 has 14 amino acids. This CDR3 reads CASRLQGASLEQYF. The CDR3 coding sequence is TGTGCCAGCAGACTACAGGGGGCTTCTCTCGAGCAGTACTTC.

With respect to this clonotype: The conserved final phenylalanine or tryptophan is absent from the CDR3, which likely points to a read error. The V and J genes are TRBV28 and TRBJ1-1; D gene ambiguous. Germline V gene sequence: CDR1 MDHEN, CDR2 SYDVKM. Trimming cost V 3 bases and J 1 base, with 9 bases left between them. This CDR3 comprises 14 residues. The CDR3 sequence: CASSFGVRNTEAFS. The CDR3 nucleotides are TGTGCCAGCAGTTTTGGGGTCAGGAACACTGAAGCTTTCTCT.

The chain combines TRBV12-3 or TRBV12-4 with TRBJ2-3, with 10 bases aligning to TRBD2. J was trimmed by 0 bases and V by 5 bases; bases with no gene match: 5. This CDR3 is built from 16 residues. In DNA form, the CDR3 reads TGTGCCAGCAGTCCCCTAGCGGGGGTAAGCACAGATACGCAGTATTTT. It specifies CASSPLAGVSTDTQYF.

As to this clonotype: The conserved phenylalanine or tryptophan is not found at the CDR3 terminus, so this likely reflects a read error. The V and J genes are TRBV28 and TRBJ1-1, with unresolved D. Germline CDR1 reads MDHEN; CDR2 reads SYDVKM. V lost 1 base, J lost 4 bases, and 16 bases lay in between. The CDR3 covers 16 residues. The CDR3 DNA is TGTGCCAGCAGTTTATATTTTGGGGTTTCAAGCACTGAAGCTTTCCTT. This encodes CASSLYFGVSSTEAFL.

The sample holds a few counts of this clonotype. The gene calls are TRBV7-3 and TRBJ2-5; TRBD2 might be the D (6 bases). The V gene's germline CDR1 is SGHTA and CDR2 FQGTGA. This CDR3 spans 13 amino acids. Trimming shortened V by 2 bases and J by 6 bases, and 10 bases separated the two germline ends. The CDR3 DNA is TGTGCCAGCAGCTTAGGTGCGGGGCAGACCCAGTACTTC. It yields the protein CASSLGAGQTQYF.

About this clonotype: At one end the junction does not follow the germline gene, possibly because of a read error. The chain uses TRBV27 and TRBJ2-7, with 7 bases lining up with TRBD2. Germline CDR1 MNHEY, CDR2 SMNVEV (reference sequence). The CDR3 sequence is 15 residues long. The DNA for the CDR3 is TGTGCCGGCAGTCGCCGGGACTACCACTCCTACGAGCAGTACTTC. This codes for CAGSRRDYHSYEQYF.

The chain carries TRBV7-2 and TRBJ2-5, with 10 bases lining up with TRBD2. This CDR3 is built from 15 residues. V shed 3 bases, J shed 3 bases, and the junction held 4 bases outside the gene matches. The germline gives CDR1 SGHTA, CDR2 FQGNSA. CDR3 residues: CASSFSGRREETQYF. As DNA, the CDR3 is TGTGCCAGCAGCTTTAGCGGGAGGAGGGAAGAGACCCAGTACTTC.

This clonotype turned up a few times. The chain has TRBV20-1 and TRBJ2-5, with 10 bases that match TRBD2. Trimming removed 3 bases from V and 7 bases from J; junction bases left unmatched: 5. Germline CDR1 and CDR2: DFQATT and SNEGSKA (reference sequence). CDR3 length equals 13 residues. The DNA of the CDR3 is TGCAGTGCTAGGACTAGCGGGCCATCGACCCAGTACTTC. Its protein product is CSARTSGPSTQYF.

This sequence joins TRBV18 and TRBJ1-1, with D perhaps matching TRBD1 (5 bases). Trimming removed 2 bases at V and 3 bases at J, with 7 bases between. Germline V gene data show CDR1 as KGHSH and CDR2 as LQKENI. The CDR3 consists of 13 residues. CDR3: CASSPGGDTEAFF. Here the CDR3 DNA reads TGTGCCAGCTCACCAGGGGGGGACACTGAAGCTTTCTTT.

The V and J genes are TRBV7-2 and TRBJ1-1; D possibly corresponds to TRBD1 (5 bases). V lost 3 bases, J lost 7 bases, and 12 bases lay in between. The germline gives CDR1 SGHTA, CDR2 FQGNSA. The CDR3 spans 13 residues. Here the CDR3 reads CASSLGTVREAFF. CDR3 DNA: TGTGCCAGCAGCTTGGGGACGGTACGTGAAGCTTTCTTT.

J is TRBJ2-1 and V is TRBV7-8; no clear D gene. CDR1 is SGHVS, CDR2 FQNEAQ, per germline. V lost 3 bases and J 3 bases, leaving 3 bases between the germline ends. This CDR3 has 12 amino acids. The CDR3 coding sequence is TGTGCCAGCAGCTTGATCTACAATGAGCAGTTCTTC. Its translation is CASSLIYNEQFF.

This clonotype was picked up a small number of times. J is TRBJ2-1 and V is TRBV12-3 or TRBV12-4; the D is unclear. CDR3 length equals 14 residues. V was pared by 3 bases and J by 0 bases, with 6 bases between. The CDR3, as DNA: TGTGCCAGCAGTTTTTCATACTCCTACAATGAGCAGTTCTTC. Its protein product is CASSFSYSYNEQFF.

This clonotype showed up just a few times. This chain connects TRBV11-2 to TRBJ2-7; D ambiguous. This CDR3 contains 14 residues. The V gene lost 0 bases and the J gene lost 3 bases, with 9 bases spanning the gap. Germline values: CDR1 SGHAT, CDR2 FQNNGV. Written as DNA, the CDR3 is TGTGCCAGCAGCTTAGATCTCCGAAACTACGAGCAGTACTTC. This gives the protein CASSLDLRNYEQYF.

The chain has TRBV5-5 and TRBJ2-2, with 8 bases that match TRBD1. CDR3 length equals 15 residues. Looked up from germline, CDR1 is SGHKS and CDR2 is YYEKEE (reference sequence). Trimming removed 3 bases from V and 1 base from J; junction bases left unmatched: 2. CDR3 protein: CASSYGTGNTGELFF. CDR3 sequence (DNA): TGTGCCAGCAGCTACGGGACAGGGAACACCGGGGAGCTGTTTTTT.

This clonotype was counted a few times. V is TRBV7-3 and J is TRBJ2-5; D is undetermined. The CDR3 has 14 residues. Germline assignment: CDR1 SGHTA and CDR2 FQGTGA. The V gene lost 1 base and the J gene lost 3 bases, with 9 bases spanning the gap. The CDR3 nucleotides read TGTGCCAGCAGCTTAAGAAGGAACGAAGAGACCCAGTACTTC. It translates to CASSLRRNEETQYF.

Many counts were recorded for this clonotype. The chain couples TRBV4-1 to TRBJ1-2, with D unresolved. Trimming left V 0 bases short and J 4 bases short, with 12 bases between. The germline V gene encodes CDR1 MGHRA and CDR2 YSYEKL. The CDR3 length is 15 residues. In nucleotides, the CDR3 is TGCGCCAGCAGCCAAGACGAGGCGAACTCCTATGGCTACACCTTC. Residues: CASSQDEANSYGYTF.

The chain has TRBV5-1 and TRBJ2-7, with 7 bases lining up with TRBD1. CDR1 is SGHRS and CDR2 is YFSETQ in the germline V gene. Losses at the gene ends were 0 bases for V and 7 bases for J; bases not matched to a gene: 10. The CDR3 loop spans 15 amino acids. In DNA, the CDR3 is TGCGCCAGCAGCTTGGCCGCAGGGGGAACCGCAGAGCAGTACTTC. As protein: CASSLAAGGTAEQYF. The variable domain in full, completed from reference TRBV5-1 and TRBJ2-7, reads KAGVTQTPRYLIKTRGQQVTLSCSPISGHRSVSWYQQTPGQGLQFLFEYFSETQRNKGNFPGRFSGRQFSNSRSEMNVSTLELGDSALYLCASSLAAGGTAEQYFGPGTRLTVT.

This clonotype appeared many times. A read error may account for a junction end that differs from germline. The chain is built from TRBV6-1 and TRBJ2-7; 10 bases are shared with TRBD2. Per germline, CDR1 MNHNS and CDR2 SASEGT. The CDR3 is 13 residues long. The CDR3 loop is CASSDSPTSGRAF. CDR3 bases: TGTGCCAGCAGTGACAGCCCGACTAGCGGGCGAGCCTTC.